The 19 T cell receptor beta chains below were found in one sample sequenced in a study of diagnostic markers for celiac disease. TCRdb reprocessed the reads, keeping one entry per CDR3 protein, no DNA. The clone table shows about 5,600 distinct CDR3 sequences, with the ten largest holding 5.9%. The specimen sequenced was either unsorted cells or a sorted T cell fraction (not recorded which). These receptors originate from a human donor. This table probably holds off-target reads from a library built for another chain.

The chain recombines TRBV20-1 with TRBJ2-1; the D gene TCRdb calls, TRBD2, cannot be checked with no DNA. CDR3 length equals 15 residues. CDR1 and CDR2 from the germline V gene are DFQATT and SNEGSKA (reference sequence). This chain's CDR3 is CSAGRPSLSYNEQFF.

The gene calls are TRBV20-1 and TRBJ2-1; TCRdb's D gene call, TRBD1, goes unchecked for lack of DNA. Germline V gene data show CDR1 as DFQATT and CDR2 as SNEGSKA (reference sequence). The CDR3 totals 16 residues. The CDR3 loop is CSAREGTGVRGNEQFF.

The chain links TRBV10-3 to TRBJ1-2; TCRdb indicates TRBD1, and absent DNA this call remains unverified. The germline CDR1 and CDR2 sequences are ENHRY and SYGVKD. This CDR3 spans 14 amino acids. The CDR3 region is CAISELGGNYGYTF.

This clonotype shows up as medium-sized by frequency. The chain recombines TRBV15 with TRBJ1-2; the D gene TCRdb calls, TRBD1, cannot be checked with no DNA. CDR1 and CDR2 (germline): LNHNV, YYDKDF (reference sequence). This CDR3 is 15 amino acids long. The chain's CDR3 is CATSRLTGGANGYTF.

CDR3 sequence reads: CASSPLNQPQHF. The rearrangement joins TRBV5-5 to TRBJ1-5. The length of the CDR3 is 12 residues. In germline, CDR1 is SGHKS, CDR2 YYEKEE (reference sequence).

The chain is built from TRBV7-2 and TRBJ2-1. The CDR3 contains 15 residues. CDR1 SGHTA and CDR2 FQGNSA come from the germline V gene. Here the CDR3 reads CASSLDSSSYNEQFF.

This chain links TRBV5-6 with TRBJ1-2. This CDR3 comprises 14 residues. CDR1 SGHDT and CDR2 YYEEEE come from the germline V gene. The CDR3 sequence is CASYRRGINYGYTF.

Judged by frequency, this clonotype is medium-sized. V and J are TRBV10-1 and TRBJ2-7. This CDR3 contains 13 residues. Germline CDR1 and CDR2: WNHNN and SYGVQD (reference sequence). The chain's CDR3 is CASSEYNTYEQYF.

This clonotype is labeled medium-sized (0.01 to 0.1%) based on frequency. The gene calls are TRBV5-4 and TRBJ2-1; TCRdb's assignment of TRBD1 cannot be checked, as there is no DNA. The germline gives CDR1 SGHNT, CDR2 YYREEE (reference sequence). The CDR3 contains 17 residues. The CDR3 sequence: CASSLEGRDIGRNEQFF.

This chain connects TRBV5-1 to TRBJ2-3; TCRdb's assignment of TRBD1 cannot be checked, as there is no DNA. CDR3 length: 14 residues. Germline CDR1 SGHRS, CDR2 YFSETQ. CDR3 sequence reads: CASSRDSNPDTQYF.

The chain carries TRBV5-1 and TRBJ1-1. CDR3 length: 16 amino acids. CDR1 and CDR2 from the germline V gene are SGHRS and YFSETQ. The chain's CDR3 is CASSLRSPDLNTEAFF.

The chain recombines TRBV11-3 with TRBJ2-1; absent DNA, TCRdb's TRBD1 call cannot be checked. CDR3 length: 15 amino acids. Germline lookup yields CDR1 SGHNT and CDR2 YENEEA. The CDR3 region is CASSLGTGEGNEQFF. The whole variable domain, filled in from reference TRBV11-3 and TRBJ2-1, reads EAGVVQSPRYKIIEKKQPVAFWCNPISGHNTLYWYLQNLGQGPELLIRYENEEAVDDSQLPKDRFSAERLKGVDSTLKIQPAELGDSAVYLCASSLGTGEGNEQFFGPGTRLTVL.

Its frequency marks this clonotype as medium-sized. The CDR3 protein is CASSHVGLVYGYTF. The chain combines TRBV4-1 with TRBJ1-2. CDR3 length equals 14 residues. Per the germline V gene, CDR1 is MGHRA and CDR2 is YSYEKL.

This clonotype is identified as medium-sized from frequency. The V and J genes are TRBV20-1 and TRBJ2-7; TCRdb names TRBD1, which stays unverified in the absence of DNA. Per the germline V gene, CDR1 is DFQATT and CDR2 is SNEGSKA (reference sequence). CDR3 size: 14 residues. CDR3 sequence: CSARAGVASYEQYF.

This clonotype is called medium-sized based on its frequency. This chain uses TRBV12-3 or TRBV12-4 with TRBJ1-1. The CDR3 has 18 amino acids. The CDR3 is CASSSTADLESLNTEAFF.

Judged by frequency, this clonotype is medium-sized. This rearrangement joins TRBV12-3 or TRBV12-4 to TRBJ1-1; TCRdb's D call of TRBD1 is untestable without DNA. This CDR3 has 15 residues. The CDR3 loop reads CASSFSGGKNTEAFF.

CDR3 in amino acids: CAATASGLAVNEQFF. This chain connects TRBV2 to TRBJ2-1; TCRdb lists TRBD2, though no DNA is available to test this call. The V gene's germline CDR1 is SNHLY and CDR2 FYNNEI. The CDR3 runs to 15 residues. Full variable domain (remainder filled in from reference TRBV2 and TRBJ2-1): EPEVTQTPSHQVTQMGQEVILRCVPISNHLYFYWYRQILGQKVEFLVSFYNNEISEKSEIFDDQFSVERPDGSNFTLKIRSTKLEDSAMYFCAATASGLAVNEQFFGPGTRLTVL.

According to its frequency, this clonotype is medium-sized. V and J are TRBV12-3 or TRBV12-4 and TRBJ2-1; the D gene TCRdb calls, TRBD1, cannot be checked with no DNA. The CDR3 is 15 amino acids. The CDR3 region is CASSPSTGQGPKQFF.

J is TRBJ1-6 and V is TRBV12-3 or TRBV12-4; as DNA is missing, the TRBD1 call by TCRdb cannot be tested. The CDR3 loop spans 17 amino acids. CDR3 residues: CASSRWPPDRGNSPLHF.